The TCR beta chain described here comes from a study of T cell responses to AZD1222 COVID-19 vaccine. This clone has just one count. TCRdb keeps only in-frame clones here, not all; method: immunoSEQ multiplex PCR. The table records approximately 84,000 clones, approximately 83% of them present only once. The CDR3 is made up of 15 amino acids. Germline V gene data show CDR1 as SGHTA and CDR2 as FQGNSA. V was clipped by 4 bases and J by 11 bases; unmatched bases: 14. Sample: peripheral blood, taken 28 days after the second AZD1222 dose. The chain carries TRBV7-2 and TRBJ1-1, with 9 bases lining up with TRBD1. The clonotype originates from an adult who received the AZD1222 COVID-19 vaccine. The CDR3 region is CASSSPGQGNVKAFF. CDR3 nucleotide sequence: TGTGCCAGCAGCTCCCCGGGACAGGGAAATGTCAAGGCTTTCTTT. The whole variable domain, remainder taken from reference TRBV7-2 and TRBJ1-1, is GAGVSQSPSNKVTEKGKDVELRCDPISGHTALYWYRQSLGQGLEFLIYFQGNSAPDKSGLPSDRFSAERTGGSVSTLTIQRTQQEDSAVYLCASSSPGQGNVKAFFGQGTRLTVV.